These 21 T cell receptor beta chains originate from one sample sequenced in a study of cytomegalovirus exposure and HLA in healthy donors. The PCR had 60 Vbeta and 13 Jbeta primers. TCRdb's table, derived via immunoSEQ multiplex PCR, lists solely in-frame clones and lacks some. The sample includes about 190,000 clones, over 70% seen only once; the top ten take less than 4.5%. Sequenced: PBMCs. These receptors all come from a man between 45 and 60 years old in good health and CMV-seronegative.

The rearrangement joins TRBV28 to TRBJ1-5; TRBD1 matches at 9 bases. V trimming: 2 bases; J trimming: 4 bases; junction bases outside the gene matches: 21. Looked up from germline, CDR1 is MDHEN and CDR2 is SYDVKM. This CDR3 has 21 amino acids. The DNA for the CDR3 is TGTGCCAGCAGTTTAACCAGAACCCCGGGACAGGGTATGTTGGCTAATCAGCCCCAGCATTTT. Amino acid sequence: CASSLTRTPGQGMLANQPQHF.

The chain employs TRBV13 and TRBJ2-7; 12 bases match TRBD2. The trim removed 2 bases at V and 1 base at J, leaving 3 bases unmatched. The CDR3 is made up of 16 amino acids. CDR1 and CDR2 from the germline V gene are PRHDT and FYEKMQ (reference sequence). In DNA, the CDR3 is TGTGCCAGCAGCTTACTAGCGGGGGGGGTTTCCTACGAGCAGTACTTC. This sequence encodes CASSLLAGGVSYEQYF.

This clone was picked up one time. The chain recombines TRBV12-5 with TRBJ1-5; 10 nucleotides match TRBD1. Germline V CDR1 and CDR2: LGHNT, FRNRAP. V lost 10 bases, J lost 2 bases, and 2 bases stayed unmatched. The CDR3 covers 13 residues. The CDR3 protein is CATGTGGNQPQHF. The CDR3 region has the DNA TGTGCTACCGGGACAGGGGGCAATCAGCCCCAGCATTTT. Filled out from reference TRBV12-5 and TRBJ1-5, the complete variable domain reads DARVTQTPRHKVTEMGQEVTMRCQPILGHNTVFWYRQTMMQGLELLAYFRNRAPLDDSGMPKDRFSAEMPDATLATLKIQPSEPRDSAVYFCATGTGGNQPQHFGDGTRLSIL.

The chain carries TRBV7-8 and TRBJ2-7, with 7 bases that match TRBD1. Germline V lookup: CDR1 SGHVS, CDR2 FQNEAQ. The CDR3 has 14 residues. The V gene end was trimmed by 4 bases and the J gene end by 6 bases; junction bases not matched to a gene: 9. CDR3: CASSSWTGQGEQYF. As DNA, the CDR3 is TGTGCCAGCAGCTCGTGGACAGGCCAGGGCGAGCAGTACTTC.

This clone was seen repeatedly, ten times or more. V gene TRBV6-4 combines with J gene TRBJ2-1; tentatively, D is TRBD1 (5 bases). V lost 3 bases and J lost 2, with 5 bases in between. CDR1 is MRHNA, CDR2 SNTAGT, per germline. The CDR3 is made up of 13 amino acids. The CDR3 here is CASSEDTYNEQFF. CDR3 DNA sequence: TGTGCCAGCAGTGAGGACACCTACAATGAGCAGTTCTTC.

This chain connects TRBV25-1 to TRBJ1-2; weak D call: TRBD1 (5 bases). The V gene's germline CDR1 is MGHDK and CDR2 SYGVNS. The CDR3 is made up of 11 amino acids. V dropped 3 bases and J dropped 7 bases, with 6 bases sitting between them. The CDR3 DNA reads as TGTGCCAGCAGTGATGGGGCTGGCTACACCTTC. Protein: CASSDGAGYTF.

The chain combines TRBV15 with TRBJ2-1, with 8 bases lining up with TRBD2. The CDR3 length is 15 residues. The germline V gene encodes CDR1 LNHNV and CDR2 YYDKDF (reference sequence). The V and J ends lost 0 bases and 10 bases, in that order; junction bases with no gene match: 8. The DNA for the CDR3 is TGTGCCACCAGCAGAGATTCCGGGGGGGCAATCGAGCAGTTCTTC. It encodes CATSRDSGGAIEQFF.

This chain connects TRBV7-9 to TRBJ2-5; D is possibly TRBD2 (6 bases). The CDR3 contains 15 residues. The germline V gene encodes CDR1 SEHNR and CDR2 FQNEAQ (reference sequence). V lost 4 bases to trimming and J lost 2 bases, with 14 bases between them. CDR3 coding DNA: TGTGCCAGCAGCTCCCTACTAGCACAACAAGAGACCCAGTACTTC. It codes for CASSSLLAQQETQYF.

For the CDR3, the DNA is TGTGCCAGCAGCTCTGGGACAGTAAGCACAGATACGCAGTATTTT. It specifies CASSSGTVSTDTQYF. The rearrangement links TRBV7-9 to TRBJ2-3, with 7 bases matching TRBD1. The germline V gene encodes CDR1 SEHNR and CDR2 FQNEAQ (reference sequence). After removal of 4 bases from V and 0 bases from J, the junction contained 4 bases not matched to a gene. This CDR3 has 15 residues.

The chain uses TRBV11-2 and TRBJ2-2; the D gene is possibly TRBD2 (6 bases). Deletions cut 1 base from V and 6 bases from J, with 6 bases between. This CDR3 is built from 13 residues. CDR1 SGHAT and CDR2 FQNNGV come from the germline V gene. The CDR3 sequence is CASSLGGAGELFF. The CDR3 bases are TGTGCCAGCAGCTTAGGGGGGGCCGGGGAGCTGTTTTTT.

V and J are TRBV19 and TRBJ1-2; possible D gene TRBD1, 6 bases. CDR1 LNHDA and CDR2 SQIVND come from the germline V gene (reference sequence). There are 16 residues in the CDR3. The germline V and J ends were trimmed by 5 bases and 0 bases, with 16 bases remaining between them. The DNA for the CDR3 is TGTGCCAGTAGTTGGTACAGAGGACAGACTAACTATGGCTACACCTTC. Translation gives CASSWYRGQTNYGYTF.

The J gene is TRBJ1-6, the V gene TRBV12-5; D remains unclear. Germline CDR1 reads LGHNT; CDR2 reads FRNRAP. Between the trimmed V and J ends, which lost 6 bases and 7 bases, there was a span of 7 bases. The CDR3 runs to 12 residues. The CDR3 sequence: CASGLENSPLHF. The CDR3 DNA reads as TGTGCTAGTGGGTTAGAGAATTCACCCCTCCACTTT.

V usage is TRBV4-2 and J usage is TRBJ2-5, with 10 bases matching TRBD2. Germline V gene sequence: CDR1 LGHNA, CDR2 YNFKEQ. The J segment lost 2 bases and the V segment lost 6 bases, leaving 3 bases of the junction unmatched. This CDR3 is 14 amino acids long. The CDR3 region has the DNA TGTGCCAGCAGGCGTAGCGGGGGGCAAGAGACCCAGTACTTC. Its protein product is CASRRSGGQETQYF.

The chain combines TRBV6-4 with TRBJ1-1; D is unresolved. Trimming stripped 5 bases from V and 4 bases from J, with 11 bases between. This CDR3 spans 13 amino acids. From germline, CDR1 is MRHNA and CDR2 SNTAGT. The CDR3 DNA reads as TGTGCCAGCAGTTCGTCACCCGGCACTGAAGCTTTCTTT. Translation: CASSSSPGTEAFF.

The V call is TRBV5-1, the J call TRBJ2-7, with D possibly being TRBD2 (6 bases). V lost 3 bases, J lost 4 bases, and 17 bases lay in between. The CDR3 totals 15 residues. The V gene's germline CDR1 is SGHRS and CDR2 YFSETQ. CDR3 DNA sequence: TGCGCCAGCAGCTGGGGGGATAACGGGGAATACGAGCAGTACTTC. Protein product: CASSWGDNGEYEQYF.

The genes are TRBV11-2 and TRBJ2-7, with 10 nucleotides matching TRBD2. Unmatched junction bases numbered 0, after V lost 0 bases and J lost 1 base. There are 15 residues in the CDR3. CDR1 SGHAT and CDR2 FQNNGV come from the germline V gene. The CDR3 nucleotides are TGTGCCAGCAGCTTAGATAGCGGGGGGTCCTACGAGCAGTACTTC. It yields the protein CASSLDSGGSYEQYF.

In this sample, this clone turned up a few times. The chain is built from TRBV10-3 and TRBJ1-2; D not certain. The V gene lost 2 bases and the J gene lost 8 bases, with 12 bases spanning the gap. The CDR3 runs to 13 residues. The germline CDR1 and CDR2 sequences are ENHRY and SYGVKD. As DNA, the CDR3 is TGTGCCATCAGTGAGACGGGGATCTGGGGCTACACCTTC. It is translated as CAISETGIWGYTF.

The rearrangement uses TRBV7-2 and TRBJ2-1; TRBD2 matches at 9 bases. V gave up 10 bases and J gave up 2 bases; unmatched junction bases: 3. Germline V gene sequence: CDR1 SGHTA, CDR2 FQGNSA. There are 13 residues in the CDR3. Here the CDR3 DNA reads TGTGCCACCGCGGGGGGGCCCTACAATGAGCAGTTCTTC. This translates into CATAGGPYNEQFF. The full variable domain, with the rest looked up from reference TRBV7-2 and TRBJ2-1, is GAGVSQSPSNKVTEKGKDVELRCDPISGHTALYWYRQSLGQGLEFLIYFQGNSAPDKSGLPSDRFSAERTGGSVSTLTIQRTQQEDSAVYLCATAGGPYNEQFFGPGTRLTVL.

The rearrangement links TRBV29-1 to TRBJ1-1; 9 bases fit TRBD1. Germline CDR1 SQVTM, CDR2 ANQGSEA. CDR3 size: 13 residues. With 4 bases clipped from V and 5 bases from J, the junction kept 5 bases outside the gene matches. The DNA of the CDR3 is TGCAGCGTTGGTTCCGGGACAGGGACTGAAGCTTTCTTT. Its protein is CSVGSGTGTEAFF.

The chain has TRBV30 and TRBJ1-5, with 10 bases aligning to TRBD1. Trimming cost V 5 bases and J 8 bases; bases outside gene matches: 0. This CDR3 is built from 11 residues. Germline V lookup: CDR1 GTSNPN, CDR2 SVGIG (reference sequence). CDR3 in amino acids: CAWGTGEPQHF. The CDR3 nucleotides read TGTGCCTGGGGGACAGGGGAGCCCCAGCATTTT.

The V call is TRBV5-1, the J call TRBJ1-2; D call uncertain. V was clipped by 0 bases and J by 8 bases, with 14 bases between them. Germline assignment: CDR1 SGHRS and CDR2 YFSETQ. CDR3 length: 14 residues. In nucleotides, the CDR3 is TGCGCCAGCAGCTTGGGACACCAAAAGCAAGGCTACACCTTC. Encoded protein: CASSLGHQKQGYTF.